The 4 T cell receptor beta chains below were found in one sample sequenced in a study of vaccination and CD4 T cells after COVID-19. The antigens of these receptors remain unknown. Specified treatment: roughly 11-day PBMC culture with coronavirus spike peptide pools or control peptides (ViraFEST assay). Researchers used the Oncomine TCR Beta short-read assay to sequence DNA from cultured CD4+ T cells. TCRdb reprocessed the PCR reads with MiXCR, giving one entry per CDR3 protein. This table has 20,000 or so distinct CDR3 sequences, 35% to 45% appearing once. The sample was CD4+ T cells from blood, cultured in vitro, taken before SARS-CoV-2 vaccination. The receptors here all came from a human donor who received a COVID-19 vaccine.

This clonotype has more than one count but fewer than ten. The chain couples TRBV20-1 to TRBJ1-5; weak D call: TRBD1 (6 bases). The CDR3 contains 13 residues. Trimming shortened V by 3 bases and J by 6 bases, and 12 bases separated the two germline ends. The germline CDR1 and CDR2 sequences are DFQATT and SNEGSKA (reference sequence). The CDR3 spells CSASGGAGQPQHF. The CDR3, as DNA: TGCAGTGCTAGTGGGGGGGCTGGTCAGCCCCAGCATTTT.

This clonotype was seen more than once but under ten times. The CDR3 sequence is CSVGEVGGTDTQYF. The CDR3 nucleotides are TGCAGCGTGGGGGAAGTAGGAGGAACAGATACGCAGTATTTT. The chain joins TRBV29-1 to TRBJ2-3; either TRBD1 or TRBD2 may supply D (5 bases each). CDR3 length equals 14 residues. Germline assignment: CDR1 SQVTM and CDR2 ANQGSEA. Between the trimmed V and J ends, which lost 6 bases and 3 bases, there was a span of 16 bases.

In its sample, this clonotype was seen a few times. The rearrangement uses TRBV6-2 or TRBV6-3 and TRBJ2-7; TRBD1 or TRBD2 may be the D gene (5 bases each). With 4 bases removed from V and 2 bases from J, the gap between germline ends came to 9 bases. The CDR3 has 13 residues. Germline CDR1 MNHEY, CDR2 SVGEGT. Written as DNA, the CDR3 is TGTGCCAGCAGTTTGGGACCGCCCTACGAGCAGTACTTC. It translates to CASSLGPPYEQYF.

The chain combines TRBV5-1 with TRBJ1-2; tentative D call: TRBD1 (6 bases). Trimming took off 0 bases at V and 6 bases at J, with 15 bases between the two ends. The CDR3 has 15 amino acids. Germline V gives CDR1 SGHRS, CDR2 YFSETQ. In DNA form, the CDR3 reads TGCGCCAGCAGCTTGGCCTCGGCAGGGGCGGATGGCTACACCTTC. Amino acid sequence: CASSLASAGADGYTF.